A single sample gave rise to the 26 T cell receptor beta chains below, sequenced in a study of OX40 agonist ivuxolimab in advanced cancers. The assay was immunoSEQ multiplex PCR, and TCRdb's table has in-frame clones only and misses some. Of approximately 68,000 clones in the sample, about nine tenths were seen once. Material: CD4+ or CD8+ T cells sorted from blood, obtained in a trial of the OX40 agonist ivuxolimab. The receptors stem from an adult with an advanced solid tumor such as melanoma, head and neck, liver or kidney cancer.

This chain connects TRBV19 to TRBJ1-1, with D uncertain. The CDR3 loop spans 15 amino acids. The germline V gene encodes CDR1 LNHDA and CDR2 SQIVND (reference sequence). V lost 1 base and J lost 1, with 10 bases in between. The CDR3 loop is CASSIVQVGNTEAFF. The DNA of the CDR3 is TGTGCCAGTAGTATAGTTCAGGTTGGGAACACTGAAGCTTTCTTT.

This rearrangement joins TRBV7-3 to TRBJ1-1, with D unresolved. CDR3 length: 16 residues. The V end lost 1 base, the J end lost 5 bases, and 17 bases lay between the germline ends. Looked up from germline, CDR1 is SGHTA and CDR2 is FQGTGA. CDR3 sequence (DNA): TGTGCCAGCAGCTTAATAAGGACGGAGGTTGGTACTGAAGCTTTCTTT. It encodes CASSLIRTEVGTEAFF. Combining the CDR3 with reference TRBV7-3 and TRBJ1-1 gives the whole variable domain GAGVSQTPSNKVTEKGKYVELRCDPISGHTALYWYRQSLGQGPEFLIYFQGTGAADDSGLPNDRFFAVRPEGSVSTLKIQRTERGDSAVYLCASSLIRTEVGTEAFFGQGTRLTVV.

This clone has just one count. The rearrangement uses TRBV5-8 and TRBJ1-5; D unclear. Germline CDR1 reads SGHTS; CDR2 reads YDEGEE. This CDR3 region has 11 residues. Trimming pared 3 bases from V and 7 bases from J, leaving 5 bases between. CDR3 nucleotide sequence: TGTGCCAGCAGCTCTGTACAGCCCCAGCATTTT. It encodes CASSSVQPQHF.

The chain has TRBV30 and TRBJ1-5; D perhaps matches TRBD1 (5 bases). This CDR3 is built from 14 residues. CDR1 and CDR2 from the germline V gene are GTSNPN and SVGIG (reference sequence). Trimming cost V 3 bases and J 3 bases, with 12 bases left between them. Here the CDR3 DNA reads TGTGCCTGGAGGATCCCAGGGAACAATCAGCCCCAGCATTTT. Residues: CAWRIPGNNQPQHF.

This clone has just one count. CDR3 in DNA: TGTGCCAGCACCCCCTCGTGGGCTAGCACAGATACGCAGTATTTT. Its protein product is CASTPSWASTDTQYF. The genes are TRBV4-2 and TRBJ2-3; D is unclear. The CDR3 consists of 15 residues. In germline, CDR1 is LGHNA, CDR2 YNFKEQ. Trimming took off 7 bases at V and 0 bases at J, with 14 bases between the two ends.

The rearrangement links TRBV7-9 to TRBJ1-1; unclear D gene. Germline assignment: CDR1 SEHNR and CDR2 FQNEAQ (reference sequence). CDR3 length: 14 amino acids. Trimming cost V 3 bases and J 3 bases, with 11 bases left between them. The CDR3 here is CASSFSSVDTEAFF. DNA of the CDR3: TGTGCCAGCAGCTTCTCGAGTGTGGACACTGAAGCTTTCTTT.

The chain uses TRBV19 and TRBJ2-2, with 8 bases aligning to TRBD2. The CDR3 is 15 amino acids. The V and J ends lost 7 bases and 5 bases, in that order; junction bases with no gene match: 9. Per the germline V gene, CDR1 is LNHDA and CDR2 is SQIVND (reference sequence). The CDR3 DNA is TGTGCCAGTACCTTGGCGGGAGGTATGACCGGGGAGCTGTTTTTT. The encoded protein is CASTLAGGMTGELFF.

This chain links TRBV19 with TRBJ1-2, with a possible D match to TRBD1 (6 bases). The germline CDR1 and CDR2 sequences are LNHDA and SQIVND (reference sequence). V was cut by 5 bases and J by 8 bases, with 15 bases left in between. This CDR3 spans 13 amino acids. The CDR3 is CASSLQGLGGYTF. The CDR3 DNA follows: TGTGCCAGTAGTCTCCAGGGGTTAGGAGGCTACACCTTC.

The CDR3 coding sequence is TGCGCCAGCAGTGAGTCGAGGAACACTGAAGCTTTCTTT. Amino acids: CASSESRNTEAFF. J is TRBJ1-1 and V is TRBV10-2; D is ambiguous. The CDR3 totals 13 residues. V was cut by 0 bases and J by 1 base, with 3 bases left in between. Germline V gene sequence: CDR1 WSHSY, CDR2 SAAADI.

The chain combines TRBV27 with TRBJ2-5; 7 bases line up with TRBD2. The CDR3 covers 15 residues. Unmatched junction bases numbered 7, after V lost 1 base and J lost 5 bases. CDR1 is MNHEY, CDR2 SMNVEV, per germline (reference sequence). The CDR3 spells CASSLYGPGGETQYF. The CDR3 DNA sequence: TGTGCCAGCAGTTTATACGGCCCCGGGGGGGAGACCCAGTACTTC.

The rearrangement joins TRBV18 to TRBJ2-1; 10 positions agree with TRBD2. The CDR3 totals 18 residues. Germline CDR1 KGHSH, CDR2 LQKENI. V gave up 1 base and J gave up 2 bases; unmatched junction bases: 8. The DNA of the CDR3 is TGTGCCAGCTCACCACAGCCCACTAGCGGGGCTACCTACAATGAGCAGTTCTTC. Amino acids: CASSPQPTSGATYNEQFF.

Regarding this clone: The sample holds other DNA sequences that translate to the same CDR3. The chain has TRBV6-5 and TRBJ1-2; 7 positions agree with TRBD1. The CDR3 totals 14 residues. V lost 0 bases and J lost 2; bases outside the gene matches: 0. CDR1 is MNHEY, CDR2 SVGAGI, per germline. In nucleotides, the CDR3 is TGTGCCAGCAGTTACTCCAGGGGGAACTATGGCTACACCTTC. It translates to CASSYSRGNYGYTF.

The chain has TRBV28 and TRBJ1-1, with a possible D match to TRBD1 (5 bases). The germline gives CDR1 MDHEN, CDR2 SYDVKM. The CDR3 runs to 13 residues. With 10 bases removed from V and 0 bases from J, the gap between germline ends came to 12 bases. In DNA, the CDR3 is TGTGCCACGTGGGGACCGATGAACACTGAAGCTTTCTTT. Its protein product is CATWGPMNTEAFF.

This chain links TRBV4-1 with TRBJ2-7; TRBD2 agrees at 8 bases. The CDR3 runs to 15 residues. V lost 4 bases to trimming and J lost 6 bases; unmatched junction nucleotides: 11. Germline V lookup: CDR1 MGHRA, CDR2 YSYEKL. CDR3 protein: CASSRNPGLEGEQYF. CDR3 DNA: TGCGCCAGCAGCCGGAACCCGGGACTAGAAGGCGAGCAGTACTTC.

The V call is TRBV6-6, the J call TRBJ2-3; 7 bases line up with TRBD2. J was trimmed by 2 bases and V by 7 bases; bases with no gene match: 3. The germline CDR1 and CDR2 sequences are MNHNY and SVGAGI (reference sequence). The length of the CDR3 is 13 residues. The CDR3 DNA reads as TGTGCCAGCATGAGCGGGGCCACAGATACGCAGTATTTT. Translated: CASMSGATDTQYF.

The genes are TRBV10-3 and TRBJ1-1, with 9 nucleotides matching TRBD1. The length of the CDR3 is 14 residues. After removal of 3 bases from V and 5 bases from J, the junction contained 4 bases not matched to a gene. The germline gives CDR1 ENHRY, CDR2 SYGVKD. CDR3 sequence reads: CAISDPDRGTEAFF. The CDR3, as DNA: TGTGCCATCAGTGACCCTGACAGGGGGACTGAAGCTTTCTTT.

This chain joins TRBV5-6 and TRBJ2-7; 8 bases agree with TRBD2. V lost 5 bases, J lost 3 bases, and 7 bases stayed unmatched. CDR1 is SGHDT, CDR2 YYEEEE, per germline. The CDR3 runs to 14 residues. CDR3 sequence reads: CASRGGLAHYEQYF. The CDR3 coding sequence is TGTGCCAGCAGGGGTGGACTAGCCCACTACGAGCAGTACTTC.

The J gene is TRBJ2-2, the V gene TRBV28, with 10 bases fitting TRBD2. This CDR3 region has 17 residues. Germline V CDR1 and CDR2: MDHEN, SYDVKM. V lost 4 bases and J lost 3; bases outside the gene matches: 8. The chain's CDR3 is CASSYPSGSADTGELFF. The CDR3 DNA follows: TGTGCCAGCAGTTATCCTAGCGGGAGTGCGGACACCGGGGAGCTGTTTTTT.

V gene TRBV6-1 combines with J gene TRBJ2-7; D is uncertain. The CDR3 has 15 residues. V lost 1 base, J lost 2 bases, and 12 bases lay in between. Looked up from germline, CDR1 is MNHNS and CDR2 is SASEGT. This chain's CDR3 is CASSEGAVKTYEQYF. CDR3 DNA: TGTGCCAGCAGTGAAGGGGCAGTGAAGACCTACGAGCAGTACTTC.

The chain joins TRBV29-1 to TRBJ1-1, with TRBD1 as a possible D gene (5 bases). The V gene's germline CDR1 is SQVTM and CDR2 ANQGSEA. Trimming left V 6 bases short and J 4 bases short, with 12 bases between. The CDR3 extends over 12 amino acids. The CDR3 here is CSVSWGSTEAFF. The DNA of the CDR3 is TGCAGCGTCTCCTGGGGGAGCACTGAAGCTTTCTTT.

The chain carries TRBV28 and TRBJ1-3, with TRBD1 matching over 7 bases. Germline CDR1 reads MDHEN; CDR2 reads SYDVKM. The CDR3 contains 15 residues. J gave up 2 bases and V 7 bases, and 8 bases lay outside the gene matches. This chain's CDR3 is CASNPGQAPGNTIYF. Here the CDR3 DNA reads TGTGCCAGCAATCCCGGACAGGCCCCTGGAAACACCATATATTTT.

CDR3 bases: TGTGCCAGTCACCCTCAGGGGGTAGCCTACGAGCAGTACTTC. Its translation is CASHPQGVAYEQYF. The chain carries TRBV5-6 and TRBJ2-7, with 7 bases that match TRBD1. The CDR3 totals 14 residues. The junction had 10 bases not matched to a gene; V was cut back by 8 bases and J by 2 bases. CDR1 and CDR2 (germline): SGHDT, YYEEEE.

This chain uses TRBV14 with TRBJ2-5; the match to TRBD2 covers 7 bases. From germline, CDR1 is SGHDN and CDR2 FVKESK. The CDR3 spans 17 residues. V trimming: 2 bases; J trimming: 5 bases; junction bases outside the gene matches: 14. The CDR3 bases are TGTGCCAGCAGCCAAATAGGGAGGCGCGGGAGTGGGGAGACCCAGTACTTC. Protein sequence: CASSQIGRRGSGETQYF.

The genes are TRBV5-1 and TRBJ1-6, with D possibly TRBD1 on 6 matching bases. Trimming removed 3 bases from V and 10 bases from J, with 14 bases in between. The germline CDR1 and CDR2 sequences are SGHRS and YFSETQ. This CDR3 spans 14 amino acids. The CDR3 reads CASSSGEGGSPLHF. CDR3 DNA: TGCGCCAGCAGCTCAGGGGAAGGAGGGTCACCCCTCCACTTT.

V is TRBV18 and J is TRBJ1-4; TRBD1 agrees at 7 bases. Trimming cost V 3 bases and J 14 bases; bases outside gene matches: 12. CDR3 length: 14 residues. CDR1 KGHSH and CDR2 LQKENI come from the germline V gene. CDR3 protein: CASSPTGEGNKLFF. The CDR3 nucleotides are TGTGCCAGCTCACCTACAGGGGAAGGGAATAAGCTGTTTTTT.

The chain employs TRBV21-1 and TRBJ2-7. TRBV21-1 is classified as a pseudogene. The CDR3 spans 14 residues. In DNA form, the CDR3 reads TGTGCCAGCAGCAAAGGGGATAGGGCCTACGAGCAGTACTTC. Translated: CASSKGDRAYEQYF.